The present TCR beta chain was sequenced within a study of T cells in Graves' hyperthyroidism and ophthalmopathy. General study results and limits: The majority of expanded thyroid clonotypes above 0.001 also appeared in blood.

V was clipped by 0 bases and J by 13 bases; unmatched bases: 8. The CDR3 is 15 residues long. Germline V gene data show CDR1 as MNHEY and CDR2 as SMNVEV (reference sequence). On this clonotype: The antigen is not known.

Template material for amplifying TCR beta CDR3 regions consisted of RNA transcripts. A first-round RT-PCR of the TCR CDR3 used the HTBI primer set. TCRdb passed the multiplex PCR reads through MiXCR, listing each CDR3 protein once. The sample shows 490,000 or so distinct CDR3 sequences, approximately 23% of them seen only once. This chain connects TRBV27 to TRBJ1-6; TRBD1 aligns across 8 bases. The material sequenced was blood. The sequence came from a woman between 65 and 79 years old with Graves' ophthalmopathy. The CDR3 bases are TGTGCCAGCAGTTTATCAGGGGGGACAGGTCGGCCCCTCCACTTT. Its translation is CASSLSGGTGRPLHF.